This TCR beta chain was recorded in a study of cytomegalovirus exposure and HLA in healthy donors. Study-level results: Some highly shared sequence variants likely arose as a pipeline artifact. One variant, a missense change in DCLRE1C, was linked in a later analysis to TCR beta V- and J-gene trimming.

This CDR3 region has 16 residues. V was pared by 3 bases and J by 6 bases, with 7 bases of the junction left unmatched. Germline values: CDR1 ENHRY, CDR2 SYGVKD. PCR employed 60 Vbeta and 13 Jbeta primers. Method: immunoSEQ multiplex PCR; TCRdb's copy keeps in-frame clones and lacks some. The data show under 150,000 clones, with 70% to 80% seen just once and 4% to 5% held by the top ten. As concerns this clone: Antigen unknown.

The chain couples TRBV10-3 to TRBJ2-3, with 12 bases fitting TRBD2. Sequencing was carried out using PBMCs. This TCR was sampled from a woman aged 40 to 49 in good health and CMV-seropositive. The CDR3 DNA is TGTGCCATCAGTGACCCTAGCGGGAGGGGGACGGATACGCAGTATTTT. Residues: CAISDPSGRGTDTQYF.